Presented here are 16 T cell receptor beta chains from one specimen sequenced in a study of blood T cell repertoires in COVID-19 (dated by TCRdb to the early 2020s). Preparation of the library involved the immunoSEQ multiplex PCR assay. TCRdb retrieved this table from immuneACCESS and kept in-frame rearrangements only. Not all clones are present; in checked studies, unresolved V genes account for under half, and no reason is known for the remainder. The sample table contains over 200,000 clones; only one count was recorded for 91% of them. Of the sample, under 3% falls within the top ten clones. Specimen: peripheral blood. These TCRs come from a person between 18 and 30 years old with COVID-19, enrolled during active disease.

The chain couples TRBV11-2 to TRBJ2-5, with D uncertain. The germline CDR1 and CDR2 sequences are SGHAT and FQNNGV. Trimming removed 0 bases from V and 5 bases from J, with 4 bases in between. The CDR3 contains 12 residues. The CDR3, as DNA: TGTGCCAGCAGCTTAGATCGTGAGACCCAGTACTTC. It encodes CASSLDRETQYF.

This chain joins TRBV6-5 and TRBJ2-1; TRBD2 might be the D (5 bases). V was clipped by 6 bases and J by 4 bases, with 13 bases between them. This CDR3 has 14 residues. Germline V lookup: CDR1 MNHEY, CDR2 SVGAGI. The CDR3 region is CASSHSGNYNEQFF. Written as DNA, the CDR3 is TGTGCCAGCAGCCACTCGGGGAATTACAATGAGCAGTTCTTC.

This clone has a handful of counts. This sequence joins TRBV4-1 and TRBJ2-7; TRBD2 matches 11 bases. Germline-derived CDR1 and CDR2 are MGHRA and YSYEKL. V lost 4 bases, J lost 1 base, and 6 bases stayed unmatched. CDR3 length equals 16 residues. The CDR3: CASSRRTSGGSYEQYF. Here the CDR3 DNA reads TGCGCCAGCAGCCGGCGTACTAGCGGGGGATCCTACGAGCAGTACTTC.

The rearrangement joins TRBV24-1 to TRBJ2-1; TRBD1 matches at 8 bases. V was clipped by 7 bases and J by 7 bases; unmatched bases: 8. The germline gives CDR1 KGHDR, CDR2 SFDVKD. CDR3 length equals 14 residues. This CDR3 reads CATSPGQDANEQFF. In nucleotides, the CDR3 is TGTGCCACCAGCCCGGGACAGGATGCGAATGAGCAGTTCTTC.

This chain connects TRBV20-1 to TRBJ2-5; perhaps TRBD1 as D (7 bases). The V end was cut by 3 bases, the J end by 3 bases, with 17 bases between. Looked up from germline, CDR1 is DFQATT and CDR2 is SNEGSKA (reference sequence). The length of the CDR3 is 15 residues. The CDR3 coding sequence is TGCAGTGCTAGTAGCGGACAGGCGAAAGAAGAGACCCAGTACTTC. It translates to CSASSGQAKEETQYF.

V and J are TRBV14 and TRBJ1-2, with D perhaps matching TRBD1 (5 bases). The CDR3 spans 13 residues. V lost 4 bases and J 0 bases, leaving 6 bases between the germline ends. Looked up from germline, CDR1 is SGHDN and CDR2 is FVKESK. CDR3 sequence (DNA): TGTGCCAGCAGCCCAGGGACTAACTATGGCTACACCTTC. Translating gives CASSPGTNYGYTF.

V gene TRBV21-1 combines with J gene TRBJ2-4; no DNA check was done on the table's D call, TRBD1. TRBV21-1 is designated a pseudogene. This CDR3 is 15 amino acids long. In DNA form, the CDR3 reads TGTGCCAGCCTGGGGCGAAGCCTAGCCAAAAACATTCAGTACTTC. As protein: CASLGRSLAKNIQYF.

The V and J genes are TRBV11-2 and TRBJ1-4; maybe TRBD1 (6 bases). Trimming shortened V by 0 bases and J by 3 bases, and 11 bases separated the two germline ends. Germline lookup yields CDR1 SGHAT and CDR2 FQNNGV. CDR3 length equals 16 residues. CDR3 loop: CASSLDLGGPNEKLFF. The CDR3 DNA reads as TGTGCCAGCAGCTTAGATCTTGGGGGCCCTAATGAAAAACTGTTTTTT.

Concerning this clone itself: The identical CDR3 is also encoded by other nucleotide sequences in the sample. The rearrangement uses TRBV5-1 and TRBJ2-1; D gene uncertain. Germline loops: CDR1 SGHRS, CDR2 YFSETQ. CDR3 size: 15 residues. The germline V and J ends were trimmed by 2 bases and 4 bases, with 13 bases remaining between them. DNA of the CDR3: TGCGCCAGCAGCTTCTCCGGGTCCAGTTACAATGAGCAGTTCTTC. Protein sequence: CASSFSGSSYNEQFF.

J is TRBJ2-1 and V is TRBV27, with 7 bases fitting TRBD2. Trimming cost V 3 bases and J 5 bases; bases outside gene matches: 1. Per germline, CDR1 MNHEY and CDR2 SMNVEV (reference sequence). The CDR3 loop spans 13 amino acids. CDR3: CASSLGLHNEQFF. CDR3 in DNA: TGTGCCAGCAGTTTGGGACTACACAATGAGCAGTTCTTC.

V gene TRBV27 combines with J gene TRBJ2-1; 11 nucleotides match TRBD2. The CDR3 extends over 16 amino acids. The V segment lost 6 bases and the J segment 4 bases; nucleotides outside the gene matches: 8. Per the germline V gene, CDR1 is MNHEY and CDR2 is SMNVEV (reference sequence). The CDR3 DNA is TGTGCCAGCAGAAATGAGGGACTAGCGGAGTACAATGAGCAGTTCTTC. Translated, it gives CASRNEGLAEYNEQFF.

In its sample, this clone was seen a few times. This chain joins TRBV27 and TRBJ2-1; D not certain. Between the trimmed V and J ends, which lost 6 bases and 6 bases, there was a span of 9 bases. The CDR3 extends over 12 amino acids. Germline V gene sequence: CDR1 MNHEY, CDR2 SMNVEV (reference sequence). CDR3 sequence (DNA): TGTGCCAGCAGCCACGGTCCCAATGAGCAGTTCTTC. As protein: CASSHGPNEQFF.

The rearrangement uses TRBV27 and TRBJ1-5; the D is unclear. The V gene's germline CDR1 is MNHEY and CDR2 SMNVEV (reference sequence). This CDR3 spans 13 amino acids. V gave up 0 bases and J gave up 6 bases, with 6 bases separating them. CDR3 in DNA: TGTGCCAGCAGTTTATCGAGGAGTCAGCCCCAGCATTTT. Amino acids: CASSLSRSQPQHF.

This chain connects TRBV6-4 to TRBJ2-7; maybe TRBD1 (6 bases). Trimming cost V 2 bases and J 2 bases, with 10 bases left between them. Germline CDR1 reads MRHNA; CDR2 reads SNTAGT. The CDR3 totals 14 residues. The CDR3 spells CASSDRDKTYEQYF. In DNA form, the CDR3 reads TGTGCCAGCAGTGACAGGGACAAAACCTACGAGCAGTACTTC.

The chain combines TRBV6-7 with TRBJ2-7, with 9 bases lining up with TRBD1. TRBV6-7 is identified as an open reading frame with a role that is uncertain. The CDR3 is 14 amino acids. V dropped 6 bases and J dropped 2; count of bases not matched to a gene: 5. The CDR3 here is CASRVRDRAYEQYF. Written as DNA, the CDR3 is TGTGCCAGCAGGGTTCGGGACAGGGCCTACGAGCAGTACTTC.

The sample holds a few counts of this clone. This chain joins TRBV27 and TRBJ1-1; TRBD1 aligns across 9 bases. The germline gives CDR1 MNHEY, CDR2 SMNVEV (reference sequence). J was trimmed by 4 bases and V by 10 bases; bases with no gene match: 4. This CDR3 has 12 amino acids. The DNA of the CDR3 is TGTGCCACCTCGACAGGGGGCACTGAAGCTTTCTTT. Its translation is CATSTGGTEAFF.